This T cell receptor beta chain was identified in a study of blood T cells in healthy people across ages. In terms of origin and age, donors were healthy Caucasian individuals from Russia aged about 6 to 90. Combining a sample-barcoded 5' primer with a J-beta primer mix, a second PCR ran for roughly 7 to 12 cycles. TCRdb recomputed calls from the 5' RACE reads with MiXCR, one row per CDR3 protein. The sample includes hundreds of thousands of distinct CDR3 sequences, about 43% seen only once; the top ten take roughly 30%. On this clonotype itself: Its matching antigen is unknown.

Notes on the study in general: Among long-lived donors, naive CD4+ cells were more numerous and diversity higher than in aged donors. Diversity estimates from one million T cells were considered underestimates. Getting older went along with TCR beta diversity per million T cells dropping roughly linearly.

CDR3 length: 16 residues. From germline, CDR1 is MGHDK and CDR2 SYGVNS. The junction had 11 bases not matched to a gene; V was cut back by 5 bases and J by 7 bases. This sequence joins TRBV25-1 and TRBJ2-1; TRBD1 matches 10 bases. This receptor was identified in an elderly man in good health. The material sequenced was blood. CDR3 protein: CASSTQRQGAINEQFF. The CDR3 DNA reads TGTGCCAGCAGTACCCAACGACAGGGGGCTATTAATGAGCAGTTCTTC.